This TCR beta chain was obtained from a study of T cells expressing NK-cell markers. Study-wide results and caveats: In a group of several donors, dominant NKG2C+ clonotypes represented 1.0-7.0% of CD8+ T cells. Dominance of the CD3+CD56-NKG2C+ fraction by these clonotypes also held in a few donors.

A word on this clonotype: Its specificity is not known.

5'RACE template switching built TCR beta cDNA with unique molecular identifiers. TCRdb reprocessed the 5' RACE reads and keeps a single row for each CDR3 protein, giving no DNA. Recorded for this sample: a few hundred thousand distinct CDR3 sequences. Germline values: CDR1 MNHNS, CDR2 SASEGT. CDR3 size: 14 residues. The sample was blood T cells: a sorted CD56 or NKG2C T cell subset, CD4+ or CD8+ T cells, or bulk PBMC T cells (not recorded which). This clonotype was sampled from a man younger than 30 in good health. This chain joins TRBV6-1 and TRBJ1-2; the TCRdb call, TRBD1, lacks DNA for checking. The CDR3 loop is CASTTGQGLDGYTF.